The 12 T cell receptor beta chains reported below all come from one sample, sequenced in a study of blood T cell repertoires in COVID-19. Produced via immunoSEQ multiplex PCR; TCRdb's table is partial and in-frame only. The sample includes roughly 260,000 clones, roughly nine tenths of them seen just once. The sample consisted of PBMCs or T cells enriched from blood (not recorded which). These receptors all stem from a woman aged 30 to 39 with acute COVID-19.

This clone was counted once. The V and J genes are TRBV9 and TRBJ1-4, with 8 bases aligning to TRBD1. V lost 0 bases to trimming and J lost 6 bases; unmatched junction nucleotides: 10. CDR3 length equals 17 residues. Germline V CDR1 and CDR2: SGDLS, YYNGEE. The CDR3 DNA reads TGTGCCAGCAGCGTAGGGTCGAACAGGGGGGAGGATGAAAAACTGTTTTTT. This translates into CASSVGSNRGEDEKLFF.

The genes are TRBV5-1 and TRBJ1-3; unclear D gene. CDR1 SGHRS and CDR2 YFSETQ come from the germline V gene. The germline V and J ends were trimmed by 0 bases and 1 base, with 5 bases remaining between them. This CDR3 spans 14 amino acids. CDR3 amino acids: CASSLASSGNTIYF. CDR3 nucleotide sequence: TGCGCCAGCAGCTTGGCCAGTTCTGGAAACACCATATATTTT.

The rearrangement uses TRBV9 and TRBJ1-2; maybe TRBD1 (5 bases). V was cut by 4 bases and J by 5 bases, with 15 bases left in between. Germline-derived CDR1 and CDR2 are SGDLS and YYNGEE. The CDR3 spans 14 residues. CDR3 loop: CASSSRDGGYGYTF. As DNA, the CDR3 is TGTGCCAGCAGCTCCCGGGACGGAGGGTATGGCTACACCTTC.

This sequence joins TRBV25-1 and TRBJ2-7; D might be TRBD2 (6 bases). The ends were cut back, 9 bases at V and 9 bases at J, with 24 bases in the middle. CDR1 MGHDK and CDR2 SYGVNS come from the germline V gene. This CDR3 is 14 amino acids long. The DNA for the CDR3 is TGTGCCAGTGCCGGAGAGATACAACCGGGGGTGCAGTACTTC. Its translation is CASAGEIQPGVQYF.

The rearrangement joins TRBV27 to TRBJ2-3, with 7 bases aligning to TRBD2. The germline CDR1 and CDR2 sequences are MNHEY and SMNVEV (reference sequence). Losses at the gene ends were 5 bases for V and 10 bases for J; bases not matched to a gene: 9. The CDR3 consists of 13 residues. The CDR3 DNA is TGTGCCAGCAGTCGTATCCGGGAGGAGGCGCAGTATTTT. Its protein is CASSRIREEAQYF.

The J gene is TRBJ2-2, the V gene TRBV7-3; D gene uncertain. CDR1 is SGHTA and CDR2 is FQGTGA in the germline V gene. The length of the CDR3 is 14 residues. Between the trimmed V and J ends, which lost 5 bases and 6 bases, there was a span of 13 bases. Here the CDR3 DNA reads TGTGCCAGCAGCCCCAGCCGGGTGTCCGGGGAGCTGTTTTTT. The encoded protein is CASSPSRVSGELFF.

The chain is built from TRBV7-6 and TRBJ1-2; D call uncertain. This CDR3 is built from 13 residues. The germline V gene encodes CDR1 SGHVS and CDR2 FNYEAQ. V lost 0 bases to trimming and J lost 7 bases, with 9 bases between them. CDR3: CASSLASSSGYTF. CDR3 nucleotides: TGTGCCAGCAGCTTAGCTTCGAGTTCTGGCTACACCTTC.

In this sample, this clone turned up once. V is TRBV19 and J is TRBJ2-7, with a tentative D call TRBD2 (5 bases). This CDR3 spans 12 amino acids. V was shortened by 7 bases and J by 6 bases, with 13 bases between the two germline ends. From germline, CDR1 is LNHDA and CDR2 SQIVND (reference sequence). CDR3 nucleotide sequence: TGTGCCAGTACTGACGTTCGGGGCGAGCAGTACTTC. Translated, it gives CASTDVRGEQYF.

This chain connects TRBV3-1 (or the pseudogene TRBV3-2) to TRBJ2-3; D may be TRBD1 (5 bases). Germline V lookup: CDR1 LGHDT, CDR2 YNNKEL (reference sequence). This CDR3 has 15 residues. V lost 8 bases to trimming and J lost 2 bases, with 17 bases between them. In DNA form, the CDR3 reads TGTGCCAGCGGGCGGTATCAGGGCGACACAGATACGCAGTATTTT. It specifies CASGRYQGDTDTQYF.

The chain links TRBV19 to TRBJ2-5; 12 positions match TRBD2. Germline values: CDR1 LNHDA, CDR2 SQIVND (reference sequence). The CDR3 contains 17 residues. Losses at the gene ends were 4 bases for V and 4 bases for J; bases not matched to a gene: 10. This CDR3 reads CASSTLRLAGVLETQYF. As DNA, the CDR3 is TGTGCCAGTAGTACCCTGAGACTAGCGGGGGTTCTAGAGACCCAGTACTTC. The full variable domain, in which reference TRBV19 and TRBJ2-5 provide the parts outside the CDR3, is DGGITQSPKYLFRKEGQNVTLSCEQNLNHDAMYWYRQDPGQGLRLIYYSQIVNDFQKGDIAEGYSVSREKKESFPLTVTSAQKNPTAFYLCASSTLRLAGVLETQYFGPGTRLLVL.

The gene calls are TRBV5-1 and TRBJ2-2; maybe TRBD1 (6 bases). This CDR3 is 17 amino acids long. V lost 0 bases and J 0 bases, leaving 12 bases between the germline ends. Germline-derived CDR1 and CDR2 are SGHRS and YFSETQ. The chain's CDR3 is CASSLVYGQPNTGELFF. CDR3 in DNA: TGCGCCAGCAGCTTGGTGTATGGACAGCCGAACACCGGGGAGCTGTTTTTT.

This chain uses TRBV3-1 (or the pseudogene TRBV3-2) with TRBJ1-4, with TRBD1 matching over 7 bases. The V segment lost 3 bases and the J segment 5 bases; nucleotides outside the gene matches: 6. The CDR3 has 15 residues. The V gene's germline CDR1 is LGHDT and CDR2 YNNKEL (reference sequence). This CDR3 is CASSHSGQKNEKLFF. CDR3 DNA: TGTGCCAGCAGCCACTCGGGACAGAAAAATGAAAAACTGTTTTTT.